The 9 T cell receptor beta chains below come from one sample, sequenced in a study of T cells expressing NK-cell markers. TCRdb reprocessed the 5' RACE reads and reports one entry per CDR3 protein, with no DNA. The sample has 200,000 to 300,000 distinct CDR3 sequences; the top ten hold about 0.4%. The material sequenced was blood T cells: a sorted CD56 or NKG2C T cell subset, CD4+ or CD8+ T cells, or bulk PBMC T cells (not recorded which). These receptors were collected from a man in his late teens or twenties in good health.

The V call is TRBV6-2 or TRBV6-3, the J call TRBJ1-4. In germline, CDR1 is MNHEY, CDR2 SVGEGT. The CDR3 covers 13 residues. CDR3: CASSKHSNEKLFF.

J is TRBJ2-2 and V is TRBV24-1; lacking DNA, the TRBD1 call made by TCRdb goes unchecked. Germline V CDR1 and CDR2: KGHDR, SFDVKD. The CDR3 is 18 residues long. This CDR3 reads CATSDPIPVGARTGELFF.

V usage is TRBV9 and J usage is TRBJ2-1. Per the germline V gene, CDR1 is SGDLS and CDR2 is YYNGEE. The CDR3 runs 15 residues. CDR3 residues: CASSVAAGSYNEQFF.

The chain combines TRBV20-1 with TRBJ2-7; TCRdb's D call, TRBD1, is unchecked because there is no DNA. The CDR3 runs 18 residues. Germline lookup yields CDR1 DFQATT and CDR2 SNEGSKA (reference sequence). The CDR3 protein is CSANRDRGPYSSSYEQYF.

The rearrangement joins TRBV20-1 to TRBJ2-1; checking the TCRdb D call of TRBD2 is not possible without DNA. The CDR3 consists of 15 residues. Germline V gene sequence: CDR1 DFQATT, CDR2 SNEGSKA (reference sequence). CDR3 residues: CSARPGLGLYNEQFF.

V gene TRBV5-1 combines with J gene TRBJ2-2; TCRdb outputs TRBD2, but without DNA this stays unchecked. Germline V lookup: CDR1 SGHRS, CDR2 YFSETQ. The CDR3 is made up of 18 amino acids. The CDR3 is CASSLAGLAGVGTGELFF.

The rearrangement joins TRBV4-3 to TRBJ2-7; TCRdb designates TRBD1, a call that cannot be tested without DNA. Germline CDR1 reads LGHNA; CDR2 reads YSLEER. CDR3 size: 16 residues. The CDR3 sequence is CASSQDPGGGSYEQYF.

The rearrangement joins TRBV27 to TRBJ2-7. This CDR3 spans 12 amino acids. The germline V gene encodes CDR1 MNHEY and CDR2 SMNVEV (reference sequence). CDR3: CASSRWGYEQYF.

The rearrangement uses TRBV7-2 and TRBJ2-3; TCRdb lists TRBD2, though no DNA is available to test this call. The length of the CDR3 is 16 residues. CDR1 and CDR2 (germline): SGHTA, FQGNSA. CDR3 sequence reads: CASSKNGAGLTDTQYF. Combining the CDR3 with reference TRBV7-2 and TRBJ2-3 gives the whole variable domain GAGVSQSPSNKVTEKGKDVELRCDPISGHTALYWYRQSLGQGLEFLIYFQGNSAPDKSGLPSDRFSAERTGGSVSTLTIQRTQQEDSAVYLCASSKNGAGLTDTQYFGPGTRLTVL.